These T cell receptor beta chains were read from a single sample in a study of early stage breast cancer tumors. The assay was immunoSEQ multiplex PCR, and TCRdb's table has in-frame clones only and misses some. The sample carries some 32,000 clones, 60% to 80% recorded once. The sample was breast tumor tissue. These receptors were obtained from a person younger than 45 with breast cancer. Both conserved end residues are trimmed from each CDR3. Rows may omit the clone size; those that give it use once, few, many or a size class.

clone_size: few; v_call: TRBV4-2; cdr3_aa: ASSQDNPREVFAYEQY
clone_size: .; v_call: TRBV18; cdr3_aa: ASSSLTGDGETQY
clone_size: .; v_call: TRBV29-1; cdr3_aa: SVGRDRGDVAQY
clone_size: .; v_call: TRBV27; cdr3_aa: ASSGDRYRPQH
clone_size: .; v_call: TRBV6-1; cdr3_aa: ASSAVDSLNTEAF
clone_size: .; v_call: TRBV7-9; cdr3_aa: ASSSRDRGSWEQY
clone_size: few; v_call: TRBV6-1; cdr3_aa: ASMQNTEAF
clone_size: .; v_call: TRBV10-2; cdr3_aa: ALGSADTDTQY
clone_size: .; v_call: TRBV29-1; cdr3_aa: SVGDTGELF
clone_size: .; v_call: TRBV5-1; cdr3_aa: ASSLGQRGSPLH
clone_size: .; v_call: TRBV6-1; cdr3_aa: ASSAREETQY
clone_size: .; v_call: TRBV7-3; cdr3_aa: ASSLGTARGYEQY
clone_size: .; v_call: TRBV29-1; cdr3_aa: SGSQGNYGYT
clone_size: few; v_call: TRBV19; cdr3_aa: ASSRLLQGGEQF
clone_size: few; v_call: TRBV19; cdr3_aa: ASTSAAYGYT
clone_size: few; v_call: TRBV19; cdr3_aa: ASSIFGGYEKLF
clone_size: .; v_call: TRBV19; cdr3_aa: ASSIDETGPNYGYT
clone_size: few; v_call: TRBV23-1; cdr3_aa: ASSQSERKATGELF
clone_size: .; v_call: TRBV7-9; cdr3_aa: ASSFPSRLAESSYNEQF
clone_size: .; v_call: TRBV19; cdr3_aa: ASTTGQGGKNSYEQY
clone_size: medium-sized; v_call: TRBV10-3; cdr3_aa: AISAQGYEQY
clone_size: .; v_call: TRBV29-1; cdr3_aa: SVDIASGGGRH
clone_size: .; v_call: TRBV4-1; cdr3_aa: ASSQDHGGSSYEQY
clone_size: .; v_call: TRBV11-2; cdr3_aa: ASSLPQQPQH
clone_size: .; v_call: TRBV30; cdr3_aa: AWSVPGGYSNQPQH
clone_size: .; v_call: TRBV30; cdr3_aa: AWNRDGYSPLH
clone_size: few; v_call: TRBV5-5; cdr3_aa: ASSFTGVGSSGANVLT
clone_size: .; v_call: TRBV7-8; cdr3_aa: ASSLAGNSNQPQH